A selection of T cell receptor beta chains follows, all from one sample in a study of blood T cell repertoires in COVID-19. TCRdb's copy holds only in-frame clones and misses some; the assay was immunoSEQ multiplex PCR. The sample consists of some 180,000 clones, roughly 79% of them appearing once. Material: peripheral blood. These TCRs come from a woman aged 40 to 50 with COVID-19, enrolled during active disease. Both conserved end residues are part of each CDR3. The D gene is left open where the match is weak. Size is omitted from some rows. Given values are once, few, many or a class for expanded clones.

d_call	v_call	clone_size	j_call	cdr3_aa	cdr3_nt
.	TRBV13	.	TRBJ2-7	CASGQTYEQYF	TGTGCCAGCGGGCAAACCTACGAGCAGTACTTC
.	TRBV27	.	TRBJ1-1	CASSSDRGTEAFF	TGTGCCAGCAGTTCCGACAGAGGCACTGAAGCTTTCTTT
TRBD1	TRBV11-2	.	TRBJ1-6	CASSYHRGLNSPLHF	TGTGCCAGCAGCTATCACAGGGGGCTCAATTCACCCCTCCACTTT
.	TRBV30	.	TRBJ2-5	CAWRGEGQETQYF	TGTGCCTGGAGAGGGGAAGGCCAAGAGACCCAGTACTTC
.	TRBV2	.	TRBJ1-5	CASSVVYNQPQHF	TGTGCCAGCAGTGTTGTGTACAATCAGCCCCAGCATTTT
.	TRBV5-6	.	TRBJ1-2	CASSPEGGIYYGYTF	TGTGCCAGCAGCCCGGAGGGCGGGATCTACTATGGCTACACCTTC
TRBD2	TRBV9	.	TRBJ2-3	CASSVASGERGQYF	TGTGCCAGCAGCGTAGCTTCGGGCGAGCGGGGGCAGTATTTT
.	TRBV5-1	.	TRBJ1-5	CASSLGADQPQHF	TGCGCCAGCAGCTTAGGAGCAGACCAGCCCCAGCATTTT
.	TRBV30	.	TRBJ1-5	CAWSGQFHSNQPQHF	TGTGCCTGGAGTGGACAGTTCCATAGCAATCAGCCCCAGCATTTT
.	TRBV27	.	TRBJ2-1	CASRVQGLIVEQFF	TGTGCCAGCCGAGTACAGGGTCTTATAGTTGAGCAGTTCTTC
.	TRBV5-1	.	TRBJ1-1	CASSRKTGNTEAFF	TGCGCCAGCAGCAGAAAGACAGGGAACACTGAAGCTTTCTTT
TRBD1	TRBV28	few	TRBJ1-6	CASITTGWNSPLHF	TGTGCCAGCATCACGACAGGGTGGAATTCACCCCTCCACTTT
.	TRBV7-9	many	TRBJ1-3	CASSPKLRFGNTIYF	TGTGCCAGCAGCCCTAAACTGAGATTTGGAAACACCATATATTTT
.	TRBV18	.	TRBJ1-4	CASSLTKSGGGEKLFF	TGTGCCAGCTCACTTACCAAGTCGGGTGGAGGTGAAAAACTGTTTTTT
.	TRBV3-1/TRBV3-2	.	TRBJ2-1	CASSLSDLRSHNEQFF	TGTGCCAGCAGCCTGTCCGACCTGAGGTCGCACAATGAGCAGTTCTTC
TRBD1	TRBV7-8	.	TRBJ1-6	CASSLEEGASSYNSPLHF	TGTGCCAGCAGCTTAGAAGAGGGGGCAAGCTCCTATAATTCACCCCTCCACTTT
.	TRBV19	.	TRBJ1-1	CASSIGPGMNTEAFF	TGTGCCAGTAGTATTGGGCCAGGGATGAACACTGAAGCTTTCTTT
.	TRBV3-1/TRBV3-2	.	TRBJ1-4	CASSQVSGEKLFF	TGTGCCAGCAGCCAAGTTAGTGGTGAAAAACTGTTTTTT
.	TRBV5-6	few	TRBJ2-3	CASSLASGDPDTQYF	TGTGCCAGCAGCTTGGCCTCGGGAGACCCAGATACGCAGTATTTT
TRBD1	TRBV11-1	once	TRBJ2-7	CASSPDRGREQYF	TGTGCCAGCAGCCCTGACAGGGGGCGGGAGCAGTACTTC